The 7 T cell receptor beta chains given below trace back to one sample, sequenced in a study of shared clonotypes between healthy human individuals. TCRdb's table, derived via immunoSEQ multiplex PCR, lists solely in-frame clones and lacks some. The data show 2 million or so clones, 85% to 95% seen once. The sequenced sample consisted of naive CD4+ T cells sorted from blood. As to subset: CD45RA+ positively selected. These receptors were taken from a man between 18 and 35 years old in good health.

The chain combines TRBV5-1 with TRBJ2-7; 10 bases are shared with TRBD1. Looked up from germline, CDR1 is SGHRS and CDR2 is YFSETQ. The CDR3 consists of 15 residues. The V segment lost 4 bases and the J segment 4 bases; nucleotides outside the gene matches: 8. The DNA for the CDR3 is TGCGCCAGCAGCCCCGGGACAGGGGAATCTTACGAGCAGTACTTC. It translates to CASSPGTGESYEQYF.

Comment on this clone: In the same sample, other DNA sequences code for this CDR3. This rearrangement joins TRBV18 to TRBJ2-2, with D possibly TRBD1 on 6 matching bases. Germline CDR1 reads KGHSH; CDR2 reads LQKENI. The ends were cut back, 6 bases at V and 6 bases at J, with 11 bases in the middle. This CDR3 spans 13 amino acids. The CDR3 protein is CASSPTGPGELFF. In nucleotides, the CDR3 is TGTGCCAGCTCGCCAACAGGGCCCGGGGAGCTGTTTTTT. The whole variable domain, filled in from reference TRBV18 and TRBJ2-2, reads NAGVMQNPRHLVRRRGQEARLRCSPMKGHSHVYWYRQLPEEGLKFMVYLQKENIIDESGMPKERFSAEFPKEGPSILRIQQVVRGDSAAYFCASSPTGPGELFFGEGSRLTVL.

This clone has more than one count but fewer than ten. This chain connects TRBV10-3 to TRBJ2-7; D remains unclear. CDR1 ENHRY and CDR2 SYGVKD come from the germline V gene. This CDR3 spans 15 amino acids. Trimming removed 4 bases from V and 0 bases from J, with 13 bases in between. As DNA, the CDR3 is TGTGCCATCAGTGTTGGAATCCTAAGCTCCTACGAGCAGTACTTC. Its protein product is CAISVGILSSYEQYF.

The rearrangement links TRBV30 to TRBJ1-6; no reliable D call. Germline loops: CDR1 GTSNPN, CDR2 SVGIG (reference sequence). This CDR3 region has 13 residues. Trimming took 5 bases from V and 7 from J, leaving 12 bases between them. The CDR3 bases are TGTGCCTGGGGCGCTGCACAGAATTCACCCCTCCACTTT. It is translated as CAWGAAQNSPLHF.

The chain recombines TRBV11-2 with TRBJ1-2; the D is unclear. The germline gives CDR1 SGHAT, CDR2 FQNNGV. Trimming removed 0 bases from V and 7 bases from J, with 15 bases in between. There are 15 residues in the CDR3. The CDR3 sequence is CASSLEGFQRRGYTF. Here the CDR3 DNA reads TGTGCCAGCAGCTTAGAGGGCTTCCAACGGCGTGGCTACACCTTC.

The chain employs TRBV29-1 and TRBJ2-1; 10 bases match TRBD1. In germline, CDR1 is SQVTM, CDR2 ANQGSEA. The CDR3 extends over 14 amino acids. Trimming cost V 6 bases and J 9 bases; bases outside gene matches: 11. The CDR3 loop is CSVVRDRGGGEQFF. For the CDR3, the DNA is TGCAGCGTCGTCCGGGACAGGGGCGGGGGTGAGCAGTTCTTC.

The chain carries TRBV6-5 and TRBJ2-7; 9 nucleotides agree with TRBD1. The CDR3 consists of 11 residues. V lost 4 bases and J lost 12; bases outside the gene matches: 4. Germline V gene data show CDR1 as MNHEY and CDR2 as SVGAGI. The CDR3 is CASSSGQGMYF. The CDR3 region has the DNA TGTGCCAGCAGTTCCGGACAGGGGATGTACTTC.